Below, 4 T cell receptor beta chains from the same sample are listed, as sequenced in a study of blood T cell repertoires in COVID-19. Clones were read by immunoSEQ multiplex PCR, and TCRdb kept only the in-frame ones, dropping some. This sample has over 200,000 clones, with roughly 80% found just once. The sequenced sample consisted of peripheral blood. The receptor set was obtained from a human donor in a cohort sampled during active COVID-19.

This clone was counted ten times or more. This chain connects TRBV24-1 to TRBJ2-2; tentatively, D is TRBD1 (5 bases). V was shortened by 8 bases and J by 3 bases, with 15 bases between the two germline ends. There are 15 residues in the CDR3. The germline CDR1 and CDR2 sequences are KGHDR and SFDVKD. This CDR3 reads CATNGGQGDTGELFF. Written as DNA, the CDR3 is TGTGCCACCAACGGTGGGCAGGGCGACACCGGGGAGCTGTTTTTT.

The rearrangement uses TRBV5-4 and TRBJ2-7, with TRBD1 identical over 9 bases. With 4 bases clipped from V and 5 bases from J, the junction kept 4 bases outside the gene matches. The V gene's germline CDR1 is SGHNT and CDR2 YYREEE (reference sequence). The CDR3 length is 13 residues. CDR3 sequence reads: CASSPGQGNEQYF. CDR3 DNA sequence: TGTGCCAGCAGCCCGGGACAGGGAAACGAGCAGTACTTC.

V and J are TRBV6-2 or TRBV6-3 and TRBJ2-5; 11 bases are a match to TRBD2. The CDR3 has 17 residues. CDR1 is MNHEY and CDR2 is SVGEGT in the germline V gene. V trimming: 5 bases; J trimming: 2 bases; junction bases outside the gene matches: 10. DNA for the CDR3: TGTGCCAGCAGTGGTAAGAGGACTAGCGGGCCTCAAGAGACCCAGTACTTC. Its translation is CASSGKRTSGPQETQYF.

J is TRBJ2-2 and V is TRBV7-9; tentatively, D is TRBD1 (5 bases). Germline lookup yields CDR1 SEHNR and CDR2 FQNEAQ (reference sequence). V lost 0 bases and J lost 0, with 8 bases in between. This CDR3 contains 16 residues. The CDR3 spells CASSLAGLTNTGELFF. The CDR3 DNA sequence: TGTGCCAGCAGCTTAGCGGGGCTCACGAACACCGGGGAGCTGTTTTTT.